Listed here are 24 T cell receptor beta chains from one sample, sequenced in a study of cytomegalovirus exposure and HLA in healthy donors. Vbeta (60) and Jbeta (13) primers were used in the PCR. Data came from immunoSEQ multiplex PCR; TCRdb stores just in-frame clones and leaves some out. The sample includes approximately 280,000 clones, 80% to 90% of them seen just once. Source material: PBMCs. These receptors all come from a woman aged 18-30 years in good health and CMV-seronegative.

The chain joins TRBV30 to TRBJ2-6, with D unresolved. Trimming cost V 1 base and J 4 bases, with 11 bases left between them. Germline assignment: CDR1 GTSNPN and CDR2 SVGIG (reference sequence). The CDR3 contains 15 residues. This CDR3 reads CAWSGTYLGANVLTF. CDR3 DNA sequence: TGTGCCTGGAGTGGTACATATCTGGGGGCCAACGTCCTGACTTTC.

This clone has just one count. The same CDR3 also results from other DNA sequences found in this sample. CDR3 region: CASSRTGLNTGELFF. CDR3 DNA sequence: TGTGCCAGCAGCCGGACAGGATTGAACACCGGGGAGCTGTTTTTT. This sequence joins TRBV7-3 and TRBJ2-2; 7 nucleotides line up with TRBD1. Germline V gene lookup returns CDR1 SGHTA and CDR2 FQGTGA. CDR3 length: 15 amino acids. V lost 5 bases and J lost 1; bases outside the gene matches: 4.

This clone showed up just once. The chain carries TRBV18 and TRBJ2-7; the D gene is possibly TRBD2 (5 bases). The CDR3 is 14 amino acids. Germline V gives CDR1 KGHSH, CDR2 LQKENI. Trimming removed 0 bases at V and 2 bases at J, with 8 bases between. The CDR3 protein is CASSPPGVPYEQYF. CDR3 DNA sequence: TGTGCCAGCTCACCACCGGGAGTCCCCTACGAGCAGTACTTC.

This clone was observed a handful of times. The chain employs TRBV15 and TRBJ1-1; 10 nucleotides match TRBD1. Trimming cost V 5 bases and J 11 bases; bases outside gene matches: 5. The CDR3 runs 12 residues. CDR1 is LNHNV and CDR2 is YYDKDF in the germline V gene (reference sequence). The CDR3 is CATSGQGGGAFF. The CDR3 DNA is TGTGCCACCAGCGGACAGGGGGGTGGTGCTTTCTTT.

This clone was recorded once. Other DNA sequences of this sample code for an identical CDR3. The rearrangement links TRBV7-9 to TRBJ1-2; D is unclear. Trimming removed 4 bases from V and 1 base from J, with 7 bases in between. The germline CDR1 and CDR2 sequences are SEHNR and FQNEAQ (reference sequence). The CDR3 spans 13 residues. The CDR3 region has the DNA TGTGCCAGCAGCTCCACAGTTAACTATGGCTACACCTTC. Translation: CASSSTVNYGYTF.

This chain joins TRBV10-2 and TRBJ1-1; a possible D gene is TRBD1 (6 bases). Germline V CDR1 and CDR2: WSHSY, SAAADI. The CDR3 covers 15 residues. V lost 6 bases to trimming and J lost 4 bases, with 18 bases between them. The CDR3 coding sequence is TGCGCCAGCAGGAGAGACAGAGGGGGAGTCACTGAAGCTTTCTTT. Its translation is CASRRDRGGVTEAFF.

This clone occurred once. The CDR3 is CATSDRRLYGTEAFF. CDR3 DNA sequence: TGTGCCACCTCAGACAGGAGACTCTACGGCACTGAAGCTTTCTTT. The chain combines TRBV19 with TRBJ1-1; TRBD1 might be the D (6 bases). CDR3 length: 15 amino acids. Germline V lookup: CDR1 LNHDA, CDR2 SQIVND (reference sequence). Trimming removed 10 bases at V and 4 bases at J, with 22 bases between.

V is TRBV6-1 and J is TRBJ2-7; 7 bases agree with TRBD1. Per the germline V gene, CDR1 is MNHNS and CDR2 is SASEGT. V lost 0 bases, J lost 3 bases, and 2 bases stayed unmatched. The CDR3 contains 14 residues. This chain's CDR3 is CASSEARQGYEQYF. The CDR3 nucleotides are TGTGCCAGCAGTGAAGCGAGACAGGGCTACGAGCAGTACTTC.

This clone was counted a few times. This chain uses TRBV9 with TRBJ2-1, with D perhaps matching TRBD1 (7 bases). The CDR3 runs 16 residues. Per germline, CDR1 SGDLS and CDR2 YYNGEE. Trimming removed 0 bases at V and 6 bases at J, with 16 bases between. CDR3 loop: CASSVAGGGAFNEQFF. The CDR3 DNA is TGTGCCAGCAGCGTAGCAGGAGGGGGCGCGTTCAATGAGCAGTTCTTC.

This chain connects TRBV2 to TRBJ2-1; possible D gene TRBD1, 7 bases. The length of the CDR3 is 12 residues. Germline V gene sequence: CDR1 SNHLY, CDR2 FYNNEI. V lost 9 bases and J 4 bases, leaving 10 bases between the germline ends. The CDR3 is CARGGQYNEQFF. CDR3 nucleotides: TGTGCCAGGGGGGGACAGTACAATGAGCAGTTCTTC. Based on the CDR3 plus reference TRBV2 and TRBJ2-1, the full variable domain is EPEVTQTPSHQVTQMGQEVILRCVPISNHLYFYWYRQILGQKVEFLVSFYNNEISEKSEIFDDQFSVERPDGSNFTLKIRSTKLEDSAMYFCARGGQYNEQFFGPGTRLTVL.

The V gene is TRBV9, the J gene TRBJ2-1, with 7 bases aligning to TRBD2. The germline CDR1 and CDR2 sequences are SGDLS and YYNGEE. This CDR3 region has 16 residues. Trimming took 0 bases from V and 2 from J; bases not matched to a gene: 5. As DNA, the CDR3 is TGTGCCAGCAGCGTAGGCGGGGCGGGGGCCTACAATGAGCAGTTCTTC. It encodes CASSVGGAGAYNEQFF.

The gene calls are TRBV6-1 and TRBJ2-7, with 7 bases lining up with TRBD2. This CDR3 comprises 14 residues. With V trimmed by 5 bases and J by 6 bases, 10 bases remained unmatched. Germline V gives CDR1 MNHNS, CDR2 SASEGT. This CDR3 reads CASSKGLGKAEQYF. In DNA form, the CDR3 reads TGTGCCAGCAGTAAAGGACTAGGGAAGGCCGAGCAGTACTTC.

V usage is TRBV7-5 and J usage is TRBJ1-5. TRBV7-5 is a documented pseudogene. This CDR3 comprises 15 residues. In DNA, the CDR3 is TGTGCCAGAAGCTTAGCGCTCGGAGGGTGTCAGCCCCAGCATTTT. Translation: CARSLALGGCQPQHF.

The gene calls are TRBV18 and TRBJ2-7; 9 bases agree with TRBD1. Germline V gene lookup returns CDR1 KGHSH and CDR2 LQKENI. V was pared by 4 bases and J by 1 base, with 5 bases of the junction left unmatched. The CDR3 extends over 15 amino acids. CDR3: CASSLIGTGSYEQYF. The DNA for the CDR3 is TGTGCCAGCTCACTCATAGGGACAGGGTCCTACGAGCAGTACTTC.

This clone was found once. The chain joins TRBV5-6 to TRBJ1-1, with no clear D. Germline V gives CDR1 SGHDT, CDR2 YYEEEE. The CDR3 is 13 residues long. V lost 0 bases and J lost 4, with 7 bases in between. In nucleotides, the CDR3 is TGTGCCAGCAGCTTGGGTCCGGGCACTGAAGCTTTCTTT. This encodes CASSLGPGTEAFF.

This clone was seen only once. The chain has TRBV19 and TRBJ2-7; TRBD1 agrees at 8 bases. Germline CDR1 reads LNHDA; CDR2 reads SQIVND (reference sequence). Losses at the gene ends were 5 bases for V and 0 bases for J; bases not matched to a gene: 6. The CDR3 runs to 15 residues. CDR3 bases: TGTGCCAGTAGTGTTACCGGGACAGGCTCCTACGAGCAGTACTTC. This translates into CASSVTGTGSYEQYF.

The CDR3 DNA follows: TGTGCCAGCAGTGCCGGGACAGGGAGAACAAGTCAACTGTTTTTT. This sequence encodes CASSAGTGRTSQLFF. The chain joins TRBV2 to TRBJ1-4; 9 bases line up with TRBD1. V was pared by 4 bases and J by 12 bases, with 12 bases of the junction left unmatched. The CDR3 has 15 residues. Germline V lookup: CDR1 SNHLY, CDR2 FYNNEI. Variable domain in full (rest from reference TRBV2 and TRBJ1-4): EPEVTQTPSHQVTQMGQEVILRCVPISNHLYFYWYRQILGQKVEFLVSFYNNEISEKSEIFDDQFSVERPDGSNFTLKIRSTKLEDSAMYFCASSAGTGRTSQLFFGSGTQLSVL.

This rearrangement joins TRBV19 to TRBJ2-7; D is perhaps TRBD1 (7 bases). Germline CDR1 and CDR2: LNHDA and SQIVND (reference sequence). This CDR3 is 15 amino acids long. The V end lost 0 bases, the J end lost 8 bases, and 17 bases lay between the germline ends. The CDR3 spells CASSIDGGGPNKQYF. CDR3 in DNA: TGTGCCAGTAGTATAGACGGAGGGGGCCCGAACAAGCAGTACTTC.

The V call is TRBV6-1, the J call TRBJ1-2, with 10 bases lining up with TRBD1. With 4 bases clipped from V and 8 bases from J, the junction kept 4 bases outside the gene matches. From germline, CDR1 is MNHNS and CDR2 SASEGT. The CDR3 consists of 13 residues. CDR3 region: CASSALTGGGYTF. The DNA for the CDR3 is TGTGCCAGCAGTGCTTTGACAGGGGGCGGCTACACCTTC.

The chain couples TRBV2 to TRBJ2-7; D is perhaps TRBD2 (6 bases). Trimming cost V 4 bases and J 4 bases, with 14 bases left between them. Germline V gene data show CDR1 as SNHLY and CDR2 as FYNNEI. This CDR3 comprises 14 residues. This CDR3 reads CASSGDSLGYEQYF. The DNA for the CDR3 is TGTGCCAGCAGTGGGGACTCCCTTGGATACGAGCAGTACTTC.

The chain uses TRBV7-9 and TRBJ1-5; D is uncertain. The CDR3 runs 12 residues. The V end was cut by 4 bases, the J end by 7 bases, with 8 bases between. Germline V gene data show CDR1 as SEHNR and CDR2 as FQNEAQ (reference sequence). CDR3 in amino acids: CASSSNQQPQHF. CDR3 in DNA: TGTGCCAGCAGCTCCAATCAGCAGCCCCAGCATTTT. The full variable domain, its missing parts supplied by reference TRBV7-9 and TRBJ1-5, is DTGVSQNPRHKITKRGQNVTFRCDPISEHNRLYWYRQTLGQGPEFLTYFQNEAQLEKSRLLSDRFSAERPKGSFSTLEIQRTEQGDSAMYLCASSSNQQPQHFGDGTRLSIL.

V gene TRBV6-1 combines with J gene TRBJ1-3; D remains ambiguous. V lost 1 base and J 0 bases, leaving 22 bases between the germline ends. Germline lookup yields CDR1 MNHNS and CDR2 SASEGT. The CDR3 has 20 amino acids. For the CDR3, the DNA is TGTGCCAGCAGTGAAGGAAGGTGGGCTACACCAATCTACTCTGGAAACACCATATATTTT. Translation: CASSEGRWATPIYSGNTIYF.

The chain joins TRBV29-1 to TRBJ2-2; the match to TRBD2 covers 8 bases. The germline V gene encodes CDR1 SQVTM and CDR2 ANQGSEA. The CDR3 has 15 residues. With V trimmed by 6 bases and J by 3 bases, 9 bases remained unmatched. This CDR3 is CSVPKRGSYTGELFF. In nucleotides, the CDR3 is TGCAGCGTCCCCAAGCGGGGGAGCTACACCGGGGAGCTGTTTTTT.

The chain joins TRBV5-1 to TRBJ2-2; D might be TRBD1 (6 bases). CDR3 length: 14 amino acids. In germline, CDR1 is SGHRS, CDR2 YFSETQ. V was shortened by 3 bases and J by 8 bases, with 14 bases between the two germline ends. The CDR3 DNA reads TGCGCCAGCAGCTCGCGGCAGGGGATGGGGGAGCTGTTTTTT. Its protein product is CASSSRQGMGELFF.